Below are 29 T cell receptor beta chains sequenced from a single sample in a study of cytomegalovirus exposure and HLA in healthy donors. 13 Jbeta primers and 60 Vbeta primers were used for the PCR. The data were produced by immunoSEQ multiplex PCR, yet TCRdb's version contains in-frame clones alone and is incomplete. The profile covers 150,000 to 200,000 clones, with around two thirds appearing a single time and around 9.3% taken by the ten largest. Sequencing was done on a sample of PBMCs. The source of these receptors is a man aged 25 to 45 in good health and CMV-seropositive.

V usage is TRBV7-2 and J usage is TRBJ1-3; D possibly corresponds to TRBD1 (6 bases). The CDR3 sequence is 16 residues long. Trimming removed 0 bases at V and 2 bases at J, with 11 bases between. The germline gives CDR1 SGHTA, CDR2 FQGNSA. The CDR3 here is CASSLAEAGAGNTIYF. CDR3 DNA sequence: TGTGCCAGCAGCTTAGCGGAAGCAGGGGCTGGAAACACCATATATTTT.

V usage is TRBV2 and J usage is TRBJ2-5; D is ambiguous. The last part of the DNA fits TRBJ2-7 better; the J call may be wrong. Germline loops: CDR1 SNHLY, CDR2 FYNNEI. The CDR3 sequence is 11 residues long. CDR3: CASSGHYEQYF. CDR3 bases: TGTGCCAGCAGCGGCCACTACGAGCAGTACTTC.

The chain uses TRBV5-4 and TRBJ2-5; no definite D call. V was shortened by 6 bases and J by 5 bases, with 11 bases between the two germline ends. The germline gives CDR1 SGHNT, CDR2 YYREEE (reference sequence). This CDR3 is built from 12 residues. CDR3 nucleotides: TGTGCCAGCAATACGTACGGGGAGACCCAGTACTTC. Translating it yields CASNTYGETQYF.

To note about this clone: This same CDR3 is encoded by further DNA sequences in the sample. The chain recombines TRBV4-1 with TRBJ2-5; 11 bases line up with TRBD2. Looked up from germline, CDR1 is MGHRA and CDR2 is YSYEKL. The CDR3 sequence is 18 residues long. The ends lost 0 bases at V and 5 bases at J; junction bases unmatched: 11. CDR3: CASSQEELAGVLGETQYF. The CDR3 region has the DNA TGCGCCAGCAGCCAAGAGGAACTAGCGGGAGTCCTTGGGGAGACCCAGTACTTC.

This clone appeared a single time. V usage is TRBV7-3 and J usage is TRBJ1-1, with D hard to call. The CDR3 spans 17 residues. In germline, CDR1 is SGHTA, CDR2 FQGTGA. V lost 2 bases and J lost 0, with 16 bases in between. The CDR3 DNA follows: TGTGCCAGCAGCTTAGGAAATGCGGCGGGGATGAACACTGAAGCTTTCTTT. It specifies CASSLGNAAGMNTEAFF.

The genes are TRBV2 and TRBJ1-3; D unclear. The germline V gene has CDR1 SNHLY and CDR2 FYNNEI. Trimming pared 4 bases from V and 0 bases from J, leaving 7 bases between. The length of the CDR3 is 14 residues. CDR3 DNA sequence: TGTGCCAGCAGTGTCGATAGCTCTGGAAACACCATATATTTT. Amino acids: CASSVDSSGNTIYF.

Only a few counts were recorded for this clone. The identical CDR3 is also encoded by other nucleotide sequences in the sample. The chain's CDR3 is CASSQERDRGLYGYTF. CDR3 DNA sequence: TGCGCCAGCAGCCAAGAAAGGGACAGGGGGCTTTATGGCTACACCTTC. The chain joins TRBV4-1 to TRBJ1-2; TRBD1 aligns across 12 bases. The CDR3 spans 16 residues. V dropped 0 bases and J dropped 5; count of bases not matched to a gene: 4. Germline V lookup: CDR1 MGHRA, CDR2 YSYEKL.

V gene TRBV30 combines with J gene TRBJ2-3; TRBD2 is a possible D gene (5 bases). Germline CDR1 GTSNPN, CDR2 SVGIG (reference sequence). Trimming pared 0 bases from V and 5 bases from J, leaving 12 bases between. The CDR3 is 14 amino acids. The CDR3: CAWSVRGMGDTQYF. In nucleotides, the CDR3 is TGTGCCTGGAGTGTACGAGGGATGGGAGATACGCAGTATTTT.

The chain uses TRBV18 and TRBJ1-4, with TRBD1 as a possible D gene (5 bases). The CDR3 consists of 14 residues. The V end was cut by 6 bases, the J end by 8 bases, with 16 bases between. Germline lookup yields CDR1 KGHSH and CDR2 LQKENI. The CDR3 loop is CASSPGPSAEKLFF. CDR3 in DNA: TGTGCCAGCTCCCCAGGGCCTTCCGCAGAAAAACTGTTTTTT.

The V and J genes are TRBV18 and TRBJ1-4, with TRBD1 as a possible D gene (5 bases). Germline V gives CDR1 KGHSH, CDR2 LQKENI. V lost 3 bases, J lost 6 bases, and 17 bases lay in between. CDR3 length: 16 residues. Here the CDR3 DNA reads TGTGCCAGCTCACCGTTGACAGCTCCCCTAGATGAAAAACTGTTTTTT. Amino acid sequence: CASSPLTAPLDEKLFF. The entire variable domain, with the rest obtained from reference TRBV18 and TRBJ1-4, is as follows: NAGVMQNPRHLVRRRGQEARLRCSPMKGHSHVYWYRQLPEEGLKFMVYLQKENIIDESGMPKERFSAEFPKEGPSILRIQQVVRGDSAAYFCASSPLTAPLDEKLFFGSGTQLSVL.

The J gene is TRBJ1-2, the V gene TRBV5-3, with D perhaps TRBD1 (5 bases). TRBV5-3 is flagged as an ORF with uncertain function. V was trimmed by 1 base and J by 4 bases, leaving 8 bases between them. This CDR3 is 13 amino acids long. The CDR3 sequence: CARSLQTGYGYTF. CDR3 bases: TGTGCCAGAAGCTTGCAAACAGGCTATGGCTACACCTTC.

The chain links TRBV10-3 to TRBJ2-2; possible D gene TRBD2, 6 bases. The length of the CDR3 is 15 residues. V was clipped by 2 bases and J by 6 bases, with 13 bases between them. Germline CDR1 reads ENHRY; CDR2 reads SYGVKD. DNA for the CDR3: TGTGCCATCAGTGAGGGTCGGGAGACGGCCGGGGAGCTGTTTTTT. This sequence encodes CAISEGRETAGELFF.

CDR3: CASTTHLQGTEAFF. CDR3 bases: TGTGCCAGCACCACACACCTACAGGGAACTGAAGCTTTCTTT. This sequence joins TRBV6-1 and TRBJ1-1; possibly TRBD1 for D (6 bases). V lost 7 bases to trimming and J lost 5 bases, with 17 bases between them. Germline CDR1 MNHNS, CDR2 SASEGT. This CDR3 spans 14 amino acids.

This clone has just one count. The chain combines TRBV5-1 with TRBJ1-2; D is possibly TRBD1 (6 bases). CDR1 is SGHRS, CDR2 YFSETQ, per germline. Trimming cost V 10 bases and J 8 bases, with 21 bases left between them. The CDR3 is 13 residues long. The CDR3 region has the DNA TGCGCCTCGGGACCACGGGGACAAAAAGGCTACACCTTC. It codes for CASGPRGQKGYTF.

This chain uses TRBV6-5 with TRBJ1-2, with 8 bases fitting TRBD1. Per germline, CDR1 MNHEY and CDR2 SVGAGI. This CDR3 contains 13 residues. With V trimmed by 5 bases and J by 5 bases, 4 bases remained unmatched. The chain's CDR3 is CASSMDREYGYTF. The CDR3 DNA reads as TGTGCCAGCAGTATGGACAGGGAATATGGCTACACCTTC.

This chain joins TRBV19 and TRBJ2-7; D is unclear. V lost 3 bases, J lost 3 bases, and 12 bases lay in between. CDR3 size: 14 residues. Germline V gene sequence: CDR1 LNHDA, CDR2 SQIVND (reference sequence). The CDR3 coding sequence is TGTGCCAGTAGTATGTCACCTAAGTACTACGAGCAGTACTTC. Residues: CASSMSPKYYEQYF.

V usage is TRBV5-1 and J usage is TRBJ2-2; 7 nucleotides agree with TRBD1. This CDR3 is built from 15 residues. Germline trimming cut 3 bases from V and 0 bases from J; bases unmatched to any gene: 2. Germline values: CDR1 SGHRS, CDR2 YFSETQ. The CDR3 sequence: CASSSGQPNTGELFF. Here the CDR3 DNA reads TGCGCCAGCAGCTCGGGACAGCCGAACACCGGGGAGCTGTTTTTT.

J is TRBJ1-1 and V is TRBV5-1, with D uncertain. The V and J ends lost 3 bases and 6 bases respectively, with 12 bases between them. The CDR3 length is 13 residues. Germline CDR1 SGHRS, CDR2 YFSETQ. This CDR3 reads CASSSLGLSEAFF. DNA for the CDR3: TGCGCCAGCAGCTCCCTAGGTTTGTCTGAAGCTTTCTTT.

V usage is TRBV2 and J usage is TRBJ1-1, with 8 positions matching TRBD1. V shed 10 bases, J shed 4 bases, and the junction held 5 bases outside the gene matches. The CDR3 is made up of 12 amino acids. Germline V gene data show CDR1 as SNHLY and CDR2 as FYNNEI. CDR3 in amino acids: CANGQGRTEAFF. In DNA, the CDR3 is TGTGCCAATGGACAGGGCCGCACTGAAGCTTTCTTT. Full variable domain (rest looked up from reference TRBV2 and TRBJ1-1): EPEVTQTPSHQVTQMGQEVILRCVPISNHLYFYWYRQILGQKVEFLVSFYNNEISEKSEIFDDQFSVERPDGSNFTLKIRSTKLEDSAMYFCANGQGRTEAFFGQGTRLTVV.

This rearrangement joins TRBV27 to TRBJ2-3, with a weak D call TRBD2 (5 bases). The germline V and J ends were trimmed by 4 bases and 1 base, with 9 bases remaining between them. The CDR3 is 14 amino acids. Germline V gene lookup returns CDR1 MNHEY and CDR2 SMNVEV (reference sequence). The chain's CDR3 is CASSSDWGTDTQYF. DNA of the CDR3: TGTGCCAGCAGTTCGGACTGGGGCACAGATACGCAGTATTTT.

The CDR3 DNA is TGTGCCAGCTTTCCGGGACAACTAACGAACTATGGCTACACCTTC. The encoded protein is CASFPGQLTNYGYTF. This chain links TRBV6-1 with TRBJ1-2; maybe TRBD1 (6 bases). Germline V lookup: CDR1 MNHNS, CDR2 SASEGT. V lost 8 bases to trimming and J lost 2 bases, with 18 bases between them. The CDR3 is 15 amino acids.

This clone occurred once. V and J are TRBV6-6 and TRBJ1-1, with D unclear. Trimming shortened V by 6 bases and J by 4 bases, and 9 bases separated the two germline ends. The length of the CDR3 is 12 residues. The germline V gene has CDR1 MNHNY and CDR2 SVGAGI (reference sequence). CDR3 DNA: TGTGCCAGCAGGGCAGGCTTCACTGAAGCTTTCTTT. It is translated as CASRAGFTEAFF.

This sequence joins TRBV28 and TRBJ1-5; D may be TRBD1 (6 bases). This CDR3 region has 15 residues. V lost 8 bases, J lost 0 bases, and 14 bases lay in between. Germline CDR1 is MDHEN and CDR2 is SYDVKM. CDR3 DNA: TGTGCCAGCTGGAAGGGGGAATATAGCAATCAGCCCCAGCATTTT. Translating it yields CASWKGEYSNQPQHF.

The chain has TRBV9 and TRBJ2-1; D is unresolved. The CDR3 is 15 amino acids. Germline lookup yields CDR1 SGDLS and CDR2 YYNGEE. Trimming took off 0 bases at V and 0 bases at J, with 7 bases between the two ends. CDR3 protein: CASSVGGPSYNEQFF. The CDR3 DNA sequence: TGTGCCAGCAGCGTAGGCGGTCCCTCCTACAATGAGCAGTTCTTC.

V is TRBV13 and J is TRBJ2-1; 12 nucleotides align to TRBD2. Unmatched junction bases numbered 4, after V lost 6 bases and J lost 10 bases. The CDR3 is 13 residues long. CDR1 is PRHDT and CDR2 is FYEKMQ in the germline V gene (reference sequence). CDR3 in amino acids: CASRYGLAGEQFF. The CDR3 coding sequence is TGTGCCAGCAGATACGGACTAGCGGGAGAGCAGTTCTTC.

The rearrangement uses TRBV9 and TRBJ2-3, with 12 bases aligning to TRBD1. The germline CDR1 and CDR2 sequences are SGDLS and YYNGEE. This CDR3 has 16 amino acids. Trimming cost V 0 bases and J 4 bases; bases outside gene matches: 3. CDR3 loop: CASSVVGQGASDTQYF. CDR3 coding DNA: TGTGCCAGCAGCGTAGTGGGACAGGGGGCTTCAGATACGCAGTATTTT.

The DNA for the CDR3 is TGTGCCAGCAGCCCCAGGGGGTCTGGGGCCAACGTCCTGACTTTC. It codes for CASSPRGSGANVLTF. The V and J genes are TRBV5-5 and TRBJ2-6; 7 bases are shared with TRBD1. The CDR3 length is 15 residues. V shed 4 bases, J shed 1 base, and the junction held 2 bases outside the gene matches. Germline-derived CDR1 and CDR2 are SGHKS and YYEKEE (reference sequence).

The count of this clone is one. CDR3 DNA sequence: TGTGCCAGCAGCTTTAGTAGACAGGGGCCGAGCTCCTACGAGCAGTACTTC. Translating gives CASSFSRQGPSSYEQYF. The chain is built from TRBV7-9 and TRBJ2-5; the match to TRBD1 covers 8 bases. The DNA end favors TRBJ2-7, so the J call may be wrong. CDR1 is SEHNR, CDR2 FQNEAQ, per germline (reference sequence). This CDR3 comprises 17 residues.

The CDR3, as DNA: TGCGCCGAGGGCAGCAATCAGCCCCAGCATTTT. Protein product: CAEGSNQPQHF. This chain connects TRBV10-1 to TRBJ1-5; D uncertain. Germline loops: CDR1 WNHNN, CDR2 SYGVQD (reference sequence). V was pared by 11 bases and J by 1 base, with 6 bases between. The CDR3 is 11 amino acids.